This T cell receptor beta chain was recorded in a study of blood T cell repertoires in COVID-19. Background on the study: COVID-19 samples from acute and convalescent phases originated in the United States, Italy and Spain. PBMCs, B-cell-depleted T cells, or T cells provided the cDNA or gDNA that made up the material.

Original handling: Nucleated cell counts were estimated from reference gene primer amplification. Data came from immunoSEQ multiplex PCR; TCRdb stores just in-frame clones and leaves some out. The V and J calls and clone size were taken over from that table, and D and trimming were inferred from the DNA. The data contain roughly 120,000 clones, approximately 85% of them singletons. Patients at the Seattle site were enrolled during active infection and followed longitudinally. In this sample, this clone turned up a few times. Germline lookup yields CDR1 SGHNT and CDR2 YYREEE (reference sequence). V shed 4 bases and J shed 7 bases, with 11 bases lying between them. The CDR3 has 13 amino acids.

The TCR originated in an elderly woman with COVID-19, enrolled during active disease. The sequencing input was peripheral blood. The chain combines TRBV5-4 with TRBJ2-2; the D is unclear. CDR3 amino acids: CASSHRVIGELFF. The CDR3 coding sequence is TGTGCCAGCAGCCATCGGGTCATCGGGGAGCTGTTTTTT.